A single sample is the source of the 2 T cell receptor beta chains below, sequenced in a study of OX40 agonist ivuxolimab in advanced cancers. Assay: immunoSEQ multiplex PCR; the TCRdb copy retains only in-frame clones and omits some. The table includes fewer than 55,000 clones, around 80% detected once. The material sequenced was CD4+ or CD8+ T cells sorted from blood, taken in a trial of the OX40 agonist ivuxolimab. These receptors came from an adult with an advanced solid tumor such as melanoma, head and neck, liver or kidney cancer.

The CDR3 loop is CASSLGFTDTQYF. The CDR3 nucleotides are TGTGCCAGCAGCTTAGGTTTCACAGATACGCAGTATTTT. The chain employs TRBV11-2 and TRBJ2-3; D ambiguous. Germline CDR1 and CDR2: SGHAT and FQNNGV. This CDR3 is 13 amino acids long. V was shortened by 1 base and J by 2 bases, with 4 bases between the two germline ends.

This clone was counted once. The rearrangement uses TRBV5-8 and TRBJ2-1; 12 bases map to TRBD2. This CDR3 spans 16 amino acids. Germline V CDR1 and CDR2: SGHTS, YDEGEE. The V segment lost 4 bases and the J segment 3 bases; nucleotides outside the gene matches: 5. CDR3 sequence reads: CASSRGLAGSYNEQFF. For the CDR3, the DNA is TGTGCCAGCAGCAGGGGACTAGCGGGCAGCTACAATGAGCAGTTCTTC.